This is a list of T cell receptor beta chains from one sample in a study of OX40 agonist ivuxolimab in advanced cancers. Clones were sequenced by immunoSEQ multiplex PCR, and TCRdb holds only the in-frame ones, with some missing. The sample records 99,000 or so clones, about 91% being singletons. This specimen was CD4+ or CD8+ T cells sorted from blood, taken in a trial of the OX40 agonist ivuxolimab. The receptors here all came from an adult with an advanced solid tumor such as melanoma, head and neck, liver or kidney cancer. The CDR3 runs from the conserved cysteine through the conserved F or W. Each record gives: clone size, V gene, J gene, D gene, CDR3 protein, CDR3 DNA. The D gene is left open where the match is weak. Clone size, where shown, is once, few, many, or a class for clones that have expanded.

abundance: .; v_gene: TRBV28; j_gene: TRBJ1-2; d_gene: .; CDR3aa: CASRRTALGGYTF; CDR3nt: TGTGCCAGCAGGAGGACAGCTCTCGGTGGCTACACCTTC
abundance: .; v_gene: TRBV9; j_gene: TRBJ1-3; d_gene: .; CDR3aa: CASSVAPGVGNTIYF; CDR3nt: TGTGCCAGCAGCGTGGCCCCGGGGGTAGGAAACACCATATATTTT
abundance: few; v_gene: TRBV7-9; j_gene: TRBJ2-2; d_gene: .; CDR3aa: CASSLGPDRKMNTGELFF; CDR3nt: TGTGCCAGCAGCTTAGGGCCGGACAGAAAAATGAACACCGGGGAGCTGTTTTTT
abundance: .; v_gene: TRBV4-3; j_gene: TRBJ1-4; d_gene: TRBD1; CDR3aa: CASSHAPGQSNEKLFF; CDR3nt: TGCGCCAGCAGCCACGCACCGGGACAGTCTAATGAAAAACTGTTTTTT
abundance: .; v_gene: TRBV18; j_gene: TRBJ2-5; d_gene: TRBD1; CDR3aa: CASSPLRGQTRGQESRETQYF; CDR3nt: TGTGCCAGCTCACCACTCCGAGGGCAAACAAGGGGACAGGAGTCCCGGGAGACCCAGTACTTC
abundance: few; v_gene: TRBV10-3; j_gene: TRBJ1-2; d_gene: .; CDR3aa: CAISEGVNYGYTF; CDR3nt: TGTGCCATCAGTGAGGGTGTTAACTATGGCTACACCTTC
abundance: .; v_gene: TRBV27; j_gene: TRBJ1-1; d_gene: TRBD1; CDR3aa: CASSQDRGGPSAEAFF; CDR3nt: TGTGCCAGCAGCCAAGACAGGGGGGGACCCTCGGCTGAAGCTTTCTTT
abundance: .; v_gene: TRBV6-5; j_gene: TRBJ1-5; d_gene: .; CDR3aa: CATKRGVQPQHF; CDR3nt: TGTGCCACAAAACGGGGGGTTCAGCCCCAGCATTTT
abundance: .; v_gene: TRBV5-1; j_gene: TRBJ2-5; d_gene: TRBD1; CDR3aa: CASVGRQGRMETQYF; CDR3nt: TGCGCCAGCGTTGGGCGACAGGGAAGGATGGAGACCCAGTACTTC
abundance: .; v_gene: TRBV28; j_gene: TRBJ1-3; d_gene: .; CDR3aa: CASSLVPTGQPDSGNTIYF; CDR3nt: TGTGCCAGCAGTTTGGTTCCCACGGGACAACCCGACTCTGGAAACACCATATATTTT
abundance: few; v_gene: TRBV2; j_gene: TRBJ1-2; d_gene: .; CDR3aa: CASRVATIITF; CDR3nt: TGTGCCAGCAGAGTAGCAACGATTATTACCTTC
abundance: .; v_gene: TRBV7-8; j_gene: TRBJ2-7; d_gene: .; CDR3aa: CASSLDREQYF; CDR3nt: TGTGCCAGCAGCCTGGACAGAGAGCAGTACTTC
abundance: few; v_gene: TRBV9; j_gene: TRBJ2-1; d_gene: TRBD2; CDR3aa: CASSVGGSPLNEQFF; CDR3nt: TGTGCCAGCAGCGTAGGCGGGAGTCCCCTCAATGAGCAGTTCTTC
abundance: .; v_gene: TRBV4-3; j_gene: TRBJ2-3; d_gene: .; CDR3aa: CASSQDPYLTDTQYF; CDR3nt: TGCGCCAGCAGCCAAGATCCTTATTTAACAGATACGCAGTATTTT
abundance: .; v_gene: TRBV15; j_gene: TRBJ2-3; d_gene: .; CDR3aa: CATSRGGSLDTQYF; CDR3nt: TGTGCCACCAGCAGAGGGGGCAGTCTGGATACGCAGTATTTT
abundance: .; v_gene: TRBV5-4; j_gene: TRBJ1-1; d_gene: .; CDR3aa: CASSLSQNTEAFF; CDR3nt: TGTGCCAGCAGCTTGTCTCAGAACACTGAAGCTTTCTTT
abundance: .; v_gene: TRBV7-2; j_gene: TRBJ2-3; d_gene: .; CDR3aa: CASSSNGGETDTQYF; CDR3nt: TGTGCCAGCAGCTCCAACGGGGGTGAAACAGATACGCAGTATTTT
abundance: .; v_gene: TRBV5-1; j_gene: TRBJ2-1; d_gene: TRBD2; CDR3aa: CASSVRTSGRTSYNEQFF; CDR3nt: TGCGCCAGCAGCGTGCGGACTAGCGGGCGTACCTCCTACAATGAGCAGTTCTTC
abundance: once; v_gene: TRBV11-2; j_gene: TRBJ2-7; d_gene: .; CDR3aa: CASSPRGRAGGYEQYF; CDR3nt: TGTGCCAGCAGCCCTCGGGGCAGGGCCGGGGGCTACGAGCAGTACTTC
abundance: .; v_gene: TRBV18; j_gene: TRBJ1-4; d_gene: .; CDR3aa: CASSPETEKLFF; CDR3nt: TGTGCCAGCTCACCAGAAACAGAAAAACTGTTTTTT
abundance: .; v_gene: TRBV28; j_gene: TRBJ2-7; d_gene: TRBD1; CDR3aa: CASRKGAGTYEQYF; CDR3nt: TGTGCCAGCAGGAAGGGGGCCGGAACCTACGAGCAGTACTTC
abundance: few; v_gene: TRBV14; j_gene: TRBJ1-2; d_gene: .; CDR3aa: CASSRAGIRGYGYTF; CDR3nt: TGTGCCAGCAGCCGTGCCGGGATACGGGGTTACGGCTACACCTTC
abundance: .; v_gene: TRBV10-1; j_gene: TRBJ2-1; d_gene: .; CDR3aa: CASSESQGWVEQFF; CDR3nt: TGCGCCAGCAGTGAGTCGCAGGGTTGGGTTGAGCAGTTCTTC
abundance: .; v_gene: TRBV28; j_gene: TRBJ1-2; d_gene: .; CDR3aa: CASSLEVRYYGYTF; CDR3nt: TGTGCCAGCAGTTTGGAAGTAAGGTACTATGGCTACACCTTC
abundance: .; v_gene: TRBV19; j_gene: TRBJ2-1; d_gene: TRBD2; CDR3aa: CASSKVLVTSGANEQFF; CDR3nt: TGTGCCAGTAGTAAGGTGTTGGTAACTAGCGGGGCGAATGAGCAGTTCTTC
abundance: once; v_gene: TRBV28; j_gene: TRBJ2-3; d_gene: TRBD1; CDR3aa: CASSSYRDRGTDTQYF; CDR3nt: TGTGCCAGCAGTTCATACCGGGACAGGGGCACAGATACGCAGTATTTT
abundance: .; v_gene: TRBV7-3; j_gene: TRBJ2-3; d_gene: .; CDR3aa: CASTHDRTRDTQYF; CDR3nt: TGTGCCAGCACCCACGACCGCACTCGGGATACGCAGTATTTT
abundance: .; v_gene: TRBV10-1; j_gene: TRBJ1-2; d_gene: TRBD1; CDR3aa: CASSLYRGSGYTF; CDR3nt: TGCGCCAGCAGTCTGTACAGGGGATCTGGCTACACCTTC
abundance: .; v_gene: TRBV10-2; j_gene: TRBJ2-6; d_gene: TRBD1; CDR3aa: CASRTGQGAGANVLTF; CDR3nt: TGCGCCAGCAGGACGGGACAGGGGGCTGGGGCCAACGTCCTGACTTTC
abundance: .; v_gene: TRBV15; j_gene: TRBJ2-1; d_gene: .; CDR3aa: CATSRDGPQDEQFF; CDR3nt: TGTGCCACCAGCCGGGACGGGCCTCAGGATGAGCAGTTCTTC
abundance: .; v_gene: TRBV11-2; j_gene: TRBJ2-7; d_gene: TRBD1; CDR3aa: CASSSNRDRFHEQYF; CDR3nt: TGTGCCAGCAGCTCAAACCGGGACAGGTTCCACGAGCAGTACTTC
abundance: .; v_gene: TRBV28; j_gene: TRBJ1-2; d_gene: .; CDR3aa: CASSRPGGGYGYTF; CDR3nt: TGTGCCAGCAGTAGACCGGGGGGGGGCTATGGCTACACCTTC
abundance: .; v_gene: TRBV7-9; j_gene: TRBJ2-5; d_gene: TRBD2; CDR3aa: CASSRPMTSGSGETQYF; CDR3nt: TGTGCCAGCAGCCGACCCATGACTAGCGGGAGTGGAGAGACCCAGTACTTC
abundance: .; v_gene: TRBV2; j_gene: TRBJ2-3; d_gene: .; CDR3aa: CASSLDVGNTDTQYF; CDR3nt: TGTGCCAGCAGTCTTGACGTAGGGAACACAGATACGCAGTATTTT
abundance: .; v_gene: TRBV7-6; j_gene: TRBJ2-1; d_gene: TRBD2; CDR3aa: CASSILAASYNEQFF; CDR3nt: TGTGCCAGCAGCATACTAGCGGCCTCCTACAATGAGCAGTTCTTC
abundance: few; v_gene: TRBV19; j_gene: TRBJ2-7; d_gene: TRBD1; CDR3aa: CASSIGQGAYEQYF; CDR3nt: TGTGCCAGTAGTATCGGGCAGGGGGCGTACGAGCAGTACTTC
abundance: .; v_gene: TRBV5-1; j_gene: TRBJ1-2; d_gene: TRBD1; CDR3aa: CASSQDRGIYGYTF; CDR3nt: TGCGCCAGCAGCCAGGACAGGGGGATCTATGGCTACACCTTC
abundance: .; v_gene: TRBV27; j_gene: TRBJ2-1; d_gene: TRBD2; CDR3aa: CASSLVLAEYNEQFF; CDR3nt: TGTGCCAGCAGTTTAGTACTAGCGGAATACAATGAGCAGTTCTTC
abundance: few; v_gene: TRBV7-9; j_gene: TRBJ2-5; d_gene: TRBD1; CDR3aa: CASSKRDRVGETQYF; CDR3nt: TGTGCCAGCAGCAAGCGGGACAGGGTAGGGGAGACCCAGTACTTC
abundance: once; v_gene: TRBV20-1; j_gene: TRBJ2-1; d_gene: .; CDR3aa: CSASAYNEQFF; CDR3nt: TGCAGTGCTAGTGCCTACAATGAGCAGTTCTTC
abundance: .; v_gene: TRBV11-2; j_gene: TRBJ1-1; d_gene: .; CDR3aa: CASSPARHTEAFF; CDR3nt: TGTGCCAGCAGCCCAGCGCGGCACACTGAAGCTTTCTTT
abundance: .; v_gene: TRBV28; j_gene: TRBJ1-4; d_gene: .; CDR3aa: CASSRIAGGFTNEKLFF; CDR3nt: TGTGCCAGCAGCCGAATCGCGGGGGGGTTTACTAATGAAAAACTGTTTTTT
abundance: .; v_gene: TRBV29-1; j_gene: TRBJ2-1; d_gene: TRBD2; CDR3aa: CSVATSGSMRNNEQFF; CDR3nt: TGCAGCGTTGCGACTAGCGGGAGTATGCGGAACAATGAGCAGTTCTTC
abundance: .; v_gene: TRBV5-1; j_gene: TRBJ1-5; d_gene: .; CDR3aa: CASSTGHYSNQPQHF; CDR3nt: TGCGCCAGCAGCACGGGACATTATAGCAATCAGCCCCAGCATTTT
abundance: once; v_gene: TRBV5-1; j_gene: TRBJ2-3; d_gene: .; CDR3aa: CASSRAGSGDTQYF; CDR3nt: TGCGCCAGCAGCCGTGCTGGGTCCGGGGATACGCAGTATTTT
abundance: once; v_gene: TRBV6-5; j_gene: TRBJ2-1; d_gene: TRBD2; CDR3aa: CASSYRLAGHQNEQFF; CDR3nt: TGTGCCAGCAGTTACCGGCTAGCGGGGCACCAAAATGAGCAGTTCTTC
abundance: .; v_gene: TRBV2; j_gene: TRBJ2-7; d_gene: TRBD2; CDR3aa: CASNLGLAPYEQYF; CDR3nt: TGTGCCAGCAATCTGGGACTAGCGCCTTACGAGCAGTACTTC
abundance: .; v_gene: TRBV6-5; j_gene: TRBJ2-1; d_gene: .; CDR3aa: CASSYGRVSEQFF; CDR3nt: TGTGCCAGCAGTTACGGTCGAGTGAGTGAGCAGTTCTTC
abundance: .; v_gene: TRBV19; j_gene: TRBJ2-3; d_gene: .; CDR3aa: CASHRIAGSPSAQYF; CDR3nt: TGTGCCAGTCATCGTATTGCAGGGTCCCCCAGTGCGCAGTATTTT
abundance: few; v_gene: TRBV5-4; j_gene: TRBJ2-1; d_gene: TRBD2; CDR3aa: CASSPGLAGGGSYNEQFF; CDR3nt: TGTGCCAGCAGCCCTGGTCTAGCGGGAGGCGGGTCCTACAATGAGCAGTTCTTC
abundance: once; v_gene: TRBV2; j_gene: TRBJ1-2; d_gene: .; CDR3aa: CASSALRTVGGYTF; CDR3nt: TGTGCCAGCAGCGCGCTTCGGACAGTGGGTGGCTACACCTTC
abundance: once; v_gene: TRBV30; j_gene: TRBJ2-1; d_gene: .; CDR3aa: CAWSASGYNEQFF; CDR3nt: TGTGCCTGGAGTGCAAGCGGGTACAATGAGCAGTTCTTC